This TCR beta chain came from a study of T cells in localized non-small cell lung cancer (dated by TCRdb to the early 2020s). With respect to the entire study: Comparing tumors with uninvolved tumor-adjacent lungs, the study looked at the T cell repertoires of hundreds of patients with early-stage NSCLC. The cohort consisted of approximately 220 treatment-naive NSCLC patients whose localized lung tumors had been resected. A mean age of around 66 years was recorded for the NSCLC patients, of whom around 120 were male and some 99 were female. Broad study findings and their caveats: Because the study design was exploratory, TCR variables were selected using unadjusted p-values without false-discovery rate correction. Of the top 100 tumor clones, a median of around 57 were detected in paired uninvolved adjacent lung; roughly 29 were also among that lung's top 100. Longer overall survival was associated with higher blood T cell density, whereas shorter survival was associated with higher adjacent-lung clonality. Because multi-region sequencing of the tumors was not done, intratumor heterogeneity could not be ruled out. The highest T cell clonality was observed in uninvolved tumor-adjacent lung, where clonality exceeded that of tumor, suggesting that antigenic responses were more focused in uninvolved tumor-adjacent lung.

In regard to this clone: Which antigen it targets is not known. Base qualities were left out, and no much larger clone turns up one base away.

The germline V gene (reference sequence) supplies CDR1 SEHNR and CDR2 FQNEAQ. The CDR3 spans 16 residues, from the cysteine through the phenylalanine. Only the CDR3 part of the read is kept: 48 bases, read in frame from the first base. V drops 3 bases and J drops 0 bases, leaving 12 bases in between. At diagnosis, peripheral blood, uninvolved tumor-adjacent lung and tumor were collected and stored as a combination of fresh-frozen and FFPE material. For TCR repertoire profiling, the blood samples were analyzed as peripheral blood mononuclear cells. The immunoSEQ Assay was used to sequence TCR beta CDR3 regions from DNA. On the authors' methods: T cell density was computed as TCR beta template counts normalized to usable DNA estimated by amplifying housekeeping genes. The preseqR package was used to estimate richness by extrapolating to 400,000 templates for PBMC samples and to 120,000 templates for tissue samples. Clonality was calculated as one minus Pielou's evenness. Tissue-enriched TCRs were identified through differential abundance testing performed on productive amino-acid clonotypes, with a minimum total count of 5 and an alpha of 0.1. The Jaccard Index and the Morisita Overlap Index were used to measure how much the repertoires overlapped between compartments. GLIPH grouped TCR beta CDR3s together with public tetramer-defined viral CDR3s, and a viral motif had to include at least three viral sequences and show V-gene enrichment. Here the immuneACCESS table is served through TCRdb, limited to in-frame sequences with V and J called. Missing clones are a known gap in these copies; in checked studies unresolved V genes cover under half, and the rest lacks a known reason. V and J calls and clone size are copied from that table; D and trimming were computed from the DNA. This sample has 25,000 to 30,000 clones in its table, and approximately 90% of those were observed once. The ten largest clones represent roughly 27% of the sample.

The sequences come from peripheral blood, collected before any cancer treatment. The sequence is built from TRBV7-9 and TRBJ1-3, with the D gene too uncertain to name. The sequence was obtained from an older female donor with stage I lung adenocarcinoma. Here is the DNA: TGTGCCAGCAGCTTCAGCGTCGGATTCTCTGGAAACACCATATATTTT. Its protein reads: CASSFSVGFSGNTIYF.